This T cell receptor (beta chain) comes out of a study of identical twins. Between the trimmed V and J ends, which lost 2 bases and 5 bases, there was a span of 16 bases. Germline lookup yields CDR1 SGHDT and CDR2 YYEEEE. The CDR3 length is 15 residues. TCRdb ran MiXCR on the 5' RACE reads and lists one entry per CDR3 protein. The data show 520,000 or so distinct CDR3 sequences, approximately 22% seen once. This same sample was also part of a study on T cells expressing NK-cell markers.

The genes are TRBV5-6 and TRBJ2-5, with D possibly TRBD2 on 6 matching bases. The TCR comes from a woman under 30 in good health. What was sequenced was CD4+ T cells sorted from blood. Written as DNA, the CDR3 is TGTGCCAGCAGCTTTGCGGGGCGAGGTCGGGAGACCCAGTACTTC. This translates into CASSFAGRGRETQYF. Complete variable domain (other parts from reference TRBV5-6 and TRBJ2-5): DAGVTQSPTHLIKTRGQQVTLRCSPKSGHDTVSWYQQALGQGPQFIFQYYEEEERQRGNFPDRFSGHQFPNYSSELNVNALLLGDSALYLCASSFAGRGRETQYFGPGTRLLVL.